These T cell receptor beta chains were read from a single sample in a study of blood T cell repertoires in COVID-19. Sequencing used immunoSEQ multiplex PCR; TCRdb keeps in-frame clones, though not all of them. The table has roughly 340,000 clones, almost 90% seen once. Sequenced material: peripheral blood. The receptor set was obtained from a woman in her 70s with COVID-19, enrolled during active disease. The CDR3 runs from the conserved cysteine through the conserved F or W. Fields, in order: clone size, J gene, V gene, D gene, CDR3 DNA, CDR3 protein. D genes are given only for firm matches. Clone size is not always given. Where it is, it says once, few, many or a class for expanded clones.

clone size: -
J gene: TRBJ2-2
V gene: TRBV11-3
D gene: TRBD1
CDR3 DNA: TGTGCCAGCAGCTTAGCCGGGACAGGGGCCGGGGAGCTGTTTTTT
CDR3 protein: CASSLAGTGAGELFF

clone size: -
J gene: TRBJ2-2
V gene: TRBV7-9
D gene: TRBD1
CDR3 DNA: TGTGCCAGCAGCTTCGGACAGGGAGGATTTAGGGAGCTGTTTTTT
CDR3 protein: CASSFGQGGFRELFF

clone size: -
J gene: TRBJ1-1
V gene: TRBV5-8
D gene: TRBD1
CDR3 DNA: TGTGCCAGCAGCCGGGACAGGGCGGGGACTGAAGCTTTCTTT
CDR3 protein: CASSRDRAGTEAFF

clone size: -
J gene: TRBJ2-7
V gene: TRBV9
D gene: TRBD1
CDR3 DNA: TGTGCCAGTCGGATGGGGGACAGCTACGAGCAGTACTTC
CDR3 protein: CASRMGDSYEQYF

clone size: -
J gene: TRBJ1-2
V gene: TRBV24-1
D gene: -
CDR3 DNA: TGTGCCACCAGTGATTCGAGGACGGGAGATGGCTACACCTTC
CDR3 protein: CATSDSRTGDGYTF

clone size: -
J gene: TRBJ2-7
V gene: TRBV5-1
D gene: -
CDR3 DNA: TGCGCCAGCAGCTTGGGAGCCCTGGCGGGTGACGAGCAGTACTTC
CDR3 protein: CASSLGALAGDEQYF

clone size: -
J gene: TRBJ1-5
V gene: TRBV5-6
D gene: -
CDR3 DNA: TGTGCCAGCAGCTTGGGCTCGAGGCAGCCCCAGCATTTT
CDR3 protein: CASSLGSRQPQHF

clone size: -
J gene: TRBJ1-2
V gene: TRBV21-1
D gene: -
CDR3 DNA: TGTGCCAGCAACGGAGACAGGGGACGTCTTGGCTACACCTTC
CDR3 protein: CASNGDRGRLGYTF

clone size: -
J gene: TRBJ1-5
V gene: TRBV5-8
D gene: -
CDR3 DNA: TGTGCCAGCTCAGGACAGATCGATCAGCCCCAGCATTTT
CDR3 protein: CASSGQIDQPQHF

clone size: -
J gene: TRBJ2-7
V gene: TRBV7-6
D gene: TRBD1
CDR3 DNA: TGTGCCAACAAACCGGGACAGGGTTCCCACGAGCAGTACTTC
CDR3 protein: CANKPGQGSHEQYF

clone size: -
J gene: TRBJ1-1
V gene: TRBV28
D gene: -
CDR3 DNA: TGTGCCAGCAGTTTTGGGGCTACTGAAGCTTTCTTT
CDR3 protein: CASSFGATEAFF

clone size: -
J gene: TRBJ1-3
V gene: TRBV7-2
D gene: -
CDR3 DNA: TGTGCCAGCAGCCCAGAAGCTGGAAACACCATATATTTT
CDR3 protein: CASSPEAGNTIYF

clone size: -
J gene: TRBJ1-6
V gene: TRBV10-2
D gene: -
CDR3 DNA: TGCGCCAGTCGCGACAGGTTTAGGTCACCCCTCCACTTT
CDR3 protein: CASRDRFRSPLHF

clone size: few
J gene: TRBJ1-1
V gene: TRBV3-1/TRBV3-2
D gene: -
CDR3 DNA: TGTGCCAGCAGCCAAGGCAGGGGCACTGAAGCTTTCTTT
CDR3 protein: CASSQGRGTEAFF

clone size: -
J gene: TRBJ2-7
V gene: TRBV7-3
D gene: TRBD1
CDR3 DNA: TGTGCCAGCAGCTTAGGGGGACAGGGGGACTACGAGCAGTACTTC
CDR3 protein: CASSLGGQGDYEQYF

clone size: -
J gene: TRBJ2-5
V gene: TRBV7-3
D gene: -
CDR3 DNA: TGTGCCAGCAGCCCCGGGTCGAAAGAGACCCAGTACTTC
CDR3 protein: CASSPGSKETQYF

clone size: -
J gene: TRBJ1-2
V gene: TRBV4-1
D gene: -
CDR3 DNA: TGCGCCAGCAGTTTAACAGGGATCTATGGCTACACCTTC
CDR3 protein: CASSLTGIYGYTF